This T cell receptor beta chain was observed in a study of blood T cell repertoires in COVID-19. Whole-study context: The United States, Italy and Spain provided the acute and convalescent COVID-19 samples.

Authors' analysis steps: Nucleated cell counts were estimated from reference gene primer amplification. Data came from immunoSEQ multiplex PCR; TCRdb stores just in-frame clones and leaves some out. V, J and clone size are those of that table, while D and trimming were read from the DNA. This table has 170,000 or so clones, more than 70% appearing once. Germline CDR1 and CDR2: LNHNV and YYDKDF (reference sequence). The J segment lost 2 bases and the V segment lost 3 bases, leaving 8 bases of the junction unmatched. This CDR3 comprises 17 residues. This sequence originates from a man aged 50-59 years with active or convalescent COVID-19. The chain couples TRBV15 to TRBJ2-2; 8 nucleotides agree with TRBD2. Sequencing was performed on peripheral blood. In DNA, the CDR3 is TGTGCCACCAGCAGGGAACGGACTAGCCGAAACACCGGGGAGCTGTTTTTT. Its protein product is CATSRERTSRNTGELFF.